This TCR beta chain was retrieved from a study of shared clonotypes between healthy human individuals. Caucasian adults residing in Nashville, Tennessee made up all the donors. About this clone itself: No antigen is known for it.

General study results and limits: A reduction in generation probabilities was seen for non-shared clonotypes relative to those shared by all four donors. Donors were few, which limited the genetic and exposure-history diversity represented.

Assay: immunoSEQ multiplex PCR; the TCRdb copy retains only in-frame clones and omits some. The data contain under 2.5 million clones, around 90% of them singletons. The germline CDR1 and CDR2 sequences are SGHRS and YFSETQ. Trimming left V 6 bases short and J 0 bases short, with 11 bases between. The CDR3 length is 14 residues. The receptor was derived from a man aged 18 to 29 in good health. Some clones in this sample may be carry-over from other donors' samples. V and J are TRBV5-1 and TRBJ2-3; no clear D gene. Sequenced sample: naive CD4+ T cells from PBMCs. Sample subset: CD45RA+ positively selected. For the CDR3, the DNA is TGCGCCAGCACCCCGGATCCTAGCACAGATACGCAGTATTTT. It is translated as CASTPDPSTDTQYF.